This passage covers 27 T cell receptor beta chains from one sample sequenced in a study of vaccination and CD4 T cells after COVID-19. Their target antigens are unknown. Researchers used the Oncomine TCR Beta short-read assay to sequence DNA from cultured CD4+ T cells. TCRdb fed the PCR reads into MiXCR, producing one record per CDR3 protein. The sample contains about 20,000 distinct CDR3 sequences, 45% to 60% of which appear only once. The sample's treatment: approximately 11-day PBMC culture with coronavirus spike peptide pools or control peptides (ViraFEST assay). The sequenced sample consisted of CD4+ T cells from blood, cultured in vitro. The receptors originated from a human donor who had recovered from COVID-19.

This rearrangement joins TRBV5-1 to TRBJ2-5, with 11 bases fitting TRBD2. Trimming took 4 bases from V and 3 from J; bases not matched to a gene: 5. Per germline, CDR1 SGHRS and CDR2 YFSETQ. CDR3 length: 15 residues. CDR3 protein: CASSPLAGGEETQYF. The CDR3 DNA reads as TGCGCCAGCAGCCCTCTAGCGGGAGGAGAAGAGACCCAGTACTTC.

This clonotype came up a few times. The chain uses TRBV18 and TRBJ1-5; TRBD1 agrees at 10 bases. This CDR3 contains 15 residues. V trimming: 0 bases; J trimming: 6 bases; junction bases outside the gene matches: 2. Germline CDR1 KGHSH, CDR2 LQKENI. The CDR3 nucleotides are TGTGCCAGCTCACCACCGGGACAGGGGACTCAGCCCCAGCATTTT. Translating it yields CASSPPGQGTQPQHF.

This clonotype was counted a few times. V and J are TRBV30 and TRBJ1-3; D is undetermined. Trimming pared 0 bases from V and 4 bases from J, leaving 10 bases between. The length of the CDR3 is 14 residues. Germline V gene sequence: CDR1 GTSNPN, CDR2 SVGIG (reference sequence). CDR3 sequence (DNA): TGTGCCTGGAGTGTATTCCGGCGGGGAAACACCATATATTTT. This codes for CAWSVFRRGNTIYF.

This chain joins TRBV7-9 and TRBJ1-2; D is ambiguous. The V and J ends lost 1 base and 5 bases respectively, with 5 bases between them. Per germline, CDR1 SEHNR and CDR2 FQNEAQ (reference sequence). CDR3 length: 12 residues. CDR3 nucleotide sequence: TGTGCCAGCAGCTTAGATTCATATGGCTACACCTTC. It is translated as CASSLDSYGYTF. Full variable domain (missing parts from reference TRBV7-9 and TRBJ1-2): DTGVSQNPRHKITKRGQNVTFRCDPISEHNRLYWYRQTLGQGPEFLTYFQNEAQLEKSRLLSDRFSAERPKGSFSTLEIQRTEQGDSAMYLCASSLDSYGYTFGSGTRLTVV.

The sample holds a few counts of this clonotype. The rearrangement links TRBV7-3 to TRBJ1-2, with unresolved D. The CDR3 contains 14 residues. V was pared by 5 bases and J by 4 bases, with 14 bases between. CDR1 is SGHTA and CDR2 is FQGTGA in the germline V gene. The CDR3 loop reads CASSPSAGGYGYTF. In DNA form, the CDR3 reads TGTGCCAGCAGCCCCTCGGCCGGTGGCTATGGCTACACCTTC.

The chain carries TRBV6-5 and TRBJ1-1; no definite D call. V was trimmed by 0 bases and J by 0 bases, leaving 2 bases between them. The germline V gene has CDR1 MNHEY and CDR2 SVGAGI. This CDR3 is 13 amino acids long. DNA for the CDR3: TGTGCCAGCAGTTACTCGATGAACACTGAAGCTTTCTTT. It yields the protein CASSYSMNTEAFF.

The chain recombines TRBV18 with TRBJ1-1; possible D gene TRBD1, 6 bases. Germline CDR1 KGHSH, CDR2 LQKENI. The V and J ends lost 4 bases and 1 base respectively, with 22 bases between them. The CDR3 sequence is 18 residues long. The DNA for the CDR3 is TGTGCCAGCTCACATTCCGAACAGGCGGGGGCGTCGAACACTGAAGCTTTCTTT. It translates to CASSHSEQAGASNTEAFF.

The chain links TRBV5-1 to TRBJ2-3, with a weak D call TRBD1 (5 bases). Trimming cost V 4 bases and J 4 bases, with 13 bases left between them. The CDR3 consists of 14 residues. Germline values: CDR1 SGHRS, CDR2 YFSETQ. The CDR3 sequence: CASSHELGADTQYF. In DNA form, the CDR3 reads TGCGCCAGCAGCCACGAGTTAGGGGCAGATACGCAGTATTTT. The variable domain in full, completed from reference TRBV5-1 and TRBJ2-3, reads KAGVTQTPRYLIKTRGQQVTLSCSPISGHRSVSWYQQTPGQGLQFLFEYFSETQRNKGNFPGRFSGRQFSNSRSEMNVSTLELGDSALYLCASSHELGADTQYFGPGTRLTVL.

The chain is built from TRBV6-1 and TRBJ2-1; perhaps D is TRBD1 or TRBD2 (6 bases each). CDR3 length: 13 residues. V dropped 8 bases and J dropped 4 bases, with 12 bases sitting between them. CDR1 MNHNS and CDR2 SASEGT come from the germline V gene. CDR3 nucleotide sequence: TGTGCCAGCGAGACTAGGGGGTACAATGAGCAGTTCTTC. Translated: CASETRGYNEQFF.

The genes are TRBV30 and TRBJ1-1; no reliable D call. V dropped 5 bases and J dropped 0 bases, with 10 bases sitting between them. CDR1 GTSNPN and CDR2 SVGIG come from the germline V gene (reference sequence). The CDR3 is made up of 13 amino acids. The DNA of the CDR3 is TGTGCCTGGGAGAAAGGGTTGAACACTGAAGCTTTCTTT. This encodes CAWEKGLNTEAFF.

The chain uses TRBV5-1 and TRBJ2-2; 7 bases line up with TRBD2. The germline gives CDR1 SGHRS, CDR2 YFSETQ. V trimming: 2 bases; J trimming: 1 base; junction bases outside the gene matches: 2. This CDR3 region has 15 residues. The DNA of the CDR3 is TGCGCCAGCAGCTTCCCTAGCGGGAACACCGGGGAGCTGTTTTTT. This encodes CASSFPSGNTGELFF.

This clonotype is a singleton in its sample. This chain joins TRBV6-1 and TRBJ2-7; possibly TRBD2 for D (5 bases). V was shortened by 10 bases and J by 6 bases, with 22 bases between the two germline ends. Germline values: CDR1 MNHNS, CDR2 SASEGT. The CDR3 extends over 14 amino acids. The chain's CDR3 is CATTPGREGSEQYF. The CDR3 DNA follows: TGTGCCACCACCCCCGGACGGGAAGGGTCCGAGCAGTACTTC.

The CDR3 region is CASSGSGGNTGELFF. As DNA, the CDR3 is TGTGCCAGCAGTGGTAGCGGGGGGAACACCGGGGAGCTGTTTTTT. V and J are TRBV11-2 and TRBJ2-2, with TRBD2 matching over 9 bases. Germline V gives CDR1 SGHAT, CDR2 FQNNGV. This CDR3 has 15 residues. J gave up 1 base and V 6 bases, and 3 bases lay outside the gene matches.

This clonotype appeared a few times. The CDR3 is CSARARRGPNEQFF. For the CDR3, the DNA is TGCAGTGCTAGGGCCCGGAGGGGACCCAATGAGCAGTTCTTC. The chain employs TRBV20-1 and TRBJ2-1; TRBD2 might be the D (6 bases). Germline V CDR1 and CDR2: DFQATT, SNEGSKA (reference sequence). The V and J ends lost 3 bases and 6 bases respectively, with 15 bases between them. This CDR3 spans 14 amino acids.

The rearrangement joins TRBV7-9 to TRBJ1-6; D not certain. CDR1 and CDR2 (germline): SEHNR, FQNEAQ (reference sequence). There are 13 residues in the CDR3. Trimming stripped 5 bases from V and 8 bases from J, with 10 bases between. CDR3 coding DNA: TGTGCCAGCAGCCCGATGGTGGATTCACCCCTCCACTTT. Translating it yields CASSPMVDSPLHF.

The rearrangement links TRBV20-1 to TRBJ1-5, with D possibly being TRBD1 (5 bases). Trimming left V 3 bases short and J 5 bases short, with 8 bases between. Looked up from germline, CDR1 is DFQATT and CDR2 is SNEGSKA (reference sequence). This CDR3 has 12 amino acids. The CDR3 coding sequence is TGCAGTGCTAGCGGAGGGGATCAGCCCCAGCATTTT. This encodes CSASGGDQPQHF.

A few counts support this clonotype. This rearrangement joins TRBV21-1 to TRBJ2-3; the DNA was not used to check the table's D call, TRBD2. TRBV21-1 is described as a pseudogene. The CDR3 spans 16 residues. In DNA, the CDR3 is TGTGCCAGCAGCAAGAGGACTAGCGGGAGTATAGATACGCAGTATTTT. It encodes CASSKRTSGSIDTQYF.

The table lists this clonotype with a few counts. V is TRBV20-1 and J is TRBJ2-5; D ambiguous. Trimming removed 5 bases from V and 5 bases from J, with 18 bases in between. The CDR3 sequence is 14 residues long. Germline V gene lookup returns CDR1 DFQATT and CDR2 SNEGSKA (reference sequence). The CDR3 sequence is CSAGPRLGWETQYF. CDR3 nucleotides: TGCAGTGCTGGCCCGAGACTTGGGTGGGAGACCCAGTACTTC.

This clonotype was recorded a few times. The chain employs TRBV30 and TRBJ2-3; possibly TRBD2 for D (5 bases). Trimming removed 2 bases from V and 6 bases from J, with 18 bases in between. The CDR3 is 15 amino acids. Germline V gives CDR1 GTSNPN, CDR2 SVGIG (reference sequence). CDR3 in DNA: TGTGCCTGGAGTCCGGGCCGCGGGTCGCGGGATACGCAGTATTTT. Translated, it gives CAWSPGRGSRDTQYF.

This chain uses TRBV6-1 with TRBJ1-2, with 7 bases fitting TRBD1. Trimming at V came to 6 bases and at J to 10 bases, leaving 11 bases not matched to a gene. CDR1 and CDR2 from the germline V gene are MNHNS and SASEGT. CDR3 length equals 13 residues. CDR3 nucleotides: TGTGCCAGCAGCACCCCGAGGACAGGTGTCTACACCTTC. It codes for CASSTPRTGVYTF.

The chain joins TRBV7-2 to TRBJ2-7, with 8 bases matching TRBD2. Germline values: CDR1 SGHTA, CDR2 FQGNSA. V lost 2 bases, J lost 2 bases, and 11 bases stayed unmatched. The CDR3 runs to 17 residues. The CDR3 region has the DNA TGTGCCAGCAGCTTAATTCCGCAGCGGGAGTCAGCCTACGAGCAGTACTTC. It is translated as CASSLIPQRESAYEQYF.

This clonotype was seen a few times. This sequence joins TRBV11-3 and TRBJ2-2; 7 bases match TRBD1. Losses at the gene ends were 4 bases for V and 2 bases for J; bases not matched to a gene: 4. Germline CDR1 and CDR2: SGHNT and YENEEA. The CDR3 spans 15 residues. The CDR3 region has the DNA TGTGCCAGCAGCTGGGAAGGGGGCAACACCGGGGAGCTGTTTTTT. Amino acid sequence: CASSWEGGNTGELFF. Using reference TRBV11-3 and TRBJ2-2 for the parts outside the CDR3, the full variable domain is EAGVVQSPRYKIIEKKQPVAFWCNPISGHNTLYWYLQNLGQGPELLIRYENEEAVDDSQLPKDRFSAERLKGVDSTLKIQPAELGDSAVYLCASSWEGGNTGELFFGEGSRLTVL.

This clonotype is a singleton in its sample. This chain joins TRBV27 and TRBJ1-4, with 7 bases matching TRBD1. The V and J ends lost 4 bases and 4 bases, in that order; junction bases with no gene match: 6. The CDR3 is 15 residues long. CDR1 is MNHEY and CDR2 is SMNVEV in the germline V gene (reference sequence). The CDR3 sequence is CASSSTTGRNEKLFF. CDR3 nucleotides: TGTGCCAGCAGTTCGACGACAGGGCGTAATGAAAAACTGTTTTTT.

This clonotype was seen a single time. This sequence joins TRBV7-9 and TRBJ1-2; D is possibly TRBD1 (5 bases). V shed 0 bases and J shed 6 bases, with 11 bases lying between them. CDR1 is SEHNR, CDR2 FQNEAQ, per germline (reference sequence). CDR3 length: 14 residues. CDR3 sequence: CASSLAEGFHGYTF. For the CDR3, the DNA is TGTGCCAGCAGCTTAGCGGAGGGGTTCCATGGCTACACCTTC.

CDR3 loop: CASSARDRAYNEQFF. The CDR3 DNA sequence: TGTGCCAGCAGCGCCCGGGACAGGGCCTACAATGAGCAGTTCTTC. The V and J genes are TRBV9 and TRBJ2-1, with 9 bases lining up with TRBD1. Germline loops: CDR1 SGDLS, CDR2 YYNGEE. The V gene end was trimmed by 3 bases and the J gene end by 2 bases; junction bases not matched to a gene: 3. This CDR3 has 15 amino acids.

The genes are TRBV20-1 and TRBJ2-1, with unresolved D. Trimming took 4 bases from V and 2 from J, leaving 15 bases between them. There are 15 residues in the CDR3. Germline-derived CDR1 and CDR2 are DFQATT and SNEGSKA (reference sequence). The CDR3 DNA reads as TGCAGTGCTACCCGGCCCGGCCCAGCCTACAATGAGCAGTTCTTC. This codes for CSATRPGPAYNEQFF.

This clonotype showed up just a few times. This rearrangement joins TRBV5-1 to TRBJ1-6; 7 bases fit TRBD1. The germline gives CDR1 SGHRS, CDR2 YFSETQ. The trim removed 4 bases at V and 9 bases at J, leaving 10 bases unmatched. The CDR3 length is 15 residues. In DNA form, the CDR3 reads TGCGCCAGCAGCGCCGTCGGGACAGTAGGTTCACCCCTCCACTTT. As protein: CASSAVGTVGSPLHF.